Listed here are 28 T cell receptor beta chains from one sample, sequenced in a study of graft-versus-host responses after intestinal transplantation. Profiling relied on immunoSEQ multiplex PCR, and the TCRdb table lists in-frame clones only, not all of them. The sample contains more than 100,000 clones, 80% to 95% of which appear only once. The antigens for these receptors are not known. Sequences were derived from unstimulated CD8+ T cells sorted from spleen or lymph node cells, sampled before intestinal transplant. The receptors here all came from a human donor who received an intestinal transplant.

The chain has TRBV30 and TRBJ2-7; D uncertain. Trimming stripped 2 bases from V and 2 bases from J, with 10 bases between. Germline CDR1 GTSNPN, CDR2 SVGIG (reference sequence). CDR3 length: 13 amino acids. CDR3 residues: CAWSRLLTYEQYF. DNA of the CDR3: TGTGCCTGGAGTAGACTGCTAACCTACGAGCAGTACTTC.

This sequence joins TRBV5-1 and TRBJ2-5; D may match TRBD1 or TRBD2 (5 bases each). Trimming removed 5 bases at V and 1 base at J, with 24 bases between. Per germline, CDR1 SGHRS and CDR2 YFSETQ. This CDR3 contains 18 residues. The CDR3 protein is CASRKDWGRVGPQETQYF. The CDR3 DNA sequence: TGCGCCAGCAGGAAGGACTGGGGAAGGGTGGGACCCCAAGAGACCCAGTACTTC.

CDR3 residues: CASSSTQLIREKGKETQYF. DNA of the CDR3: TGTGCCAGCAGCTCCACCCAGCTCATCAGGGAAAAAGGCAAAGAGACCCAGTACTTC. The gene calls are TRBV7-9 and TRBJ2-5; a possible D gene is TRBD1 (5 bases). Germline lookup yields CDR1 SEHNR and CDR2 FQNEAQ (reference sequence). The CDR3 has 19 amino acids. V dropped 4 bases and J dropped 3 bases, with 27 bases sitting between them.

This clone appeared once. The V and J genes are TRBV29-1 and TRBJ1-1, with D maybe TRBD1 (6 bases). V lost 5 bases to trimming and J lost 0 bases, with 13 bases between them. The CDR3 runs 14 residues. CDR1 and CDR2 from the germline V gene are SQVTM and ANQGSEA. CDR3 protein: CSVSGWDMNTEAFF. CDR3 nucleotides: TGCAGCGTTTCAGGCTGGGACATGAACACTGAAGCTTTCTTT.

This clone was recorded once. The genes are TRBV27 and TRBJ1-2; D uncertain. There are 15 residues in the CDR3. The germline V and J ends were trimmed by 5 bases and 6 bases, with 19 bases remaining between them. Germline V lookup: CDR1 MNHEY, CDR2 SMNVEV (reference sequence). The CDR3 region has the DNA TGTGCCAGCAGTCGGCTTCCTCCGGGGAAAGATGGCTACACCTTC. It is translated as CASSRLPPGKDGYTF.

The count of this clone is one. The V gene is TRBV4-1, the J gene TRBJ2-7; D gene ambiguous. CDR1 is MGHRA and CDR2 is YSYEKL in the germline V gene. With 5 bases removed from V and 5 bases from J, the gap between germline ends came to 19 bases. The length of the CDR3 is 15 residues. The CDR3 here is CASSVRPLSFNEQYF. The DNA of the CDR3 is TGCGCCAGCAGCGTCCGACCATTATCCTTTAACGAGCAGTACTTC.

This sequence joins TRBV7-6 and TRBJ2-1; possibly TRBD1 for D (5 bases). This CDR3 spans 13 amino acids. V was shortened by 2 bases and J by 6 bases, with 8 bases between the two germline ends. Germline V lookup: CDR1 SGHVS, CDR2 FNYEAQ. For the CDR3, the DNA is TGTGCCAGCAGCTTATCAGGGATCAATGAGCAGTTCTTC. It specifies CASSLSGINEQFF.

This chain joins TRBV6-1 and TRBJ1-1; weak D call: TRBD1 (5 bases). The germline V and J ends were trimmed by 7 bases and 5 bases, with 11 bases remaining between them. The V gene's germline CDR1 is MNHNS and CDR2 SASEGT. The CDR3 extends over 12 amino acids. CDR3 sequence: CASNTGGTEAFF. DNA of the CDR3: TGTGCCAGCAACACCGGGGGGACTGAAGCTTTCTTT.

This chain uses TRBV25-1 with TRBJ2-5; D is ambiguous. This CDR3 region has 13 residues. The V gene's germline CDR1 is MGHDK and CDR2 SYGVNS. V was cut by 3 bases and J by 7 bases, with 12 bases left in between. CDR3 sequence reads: CASSDPIAGTQYF. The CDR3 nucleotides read TGTGCCAGCAGTGACCCTATAGCAGGGACCCAGTACTTC.

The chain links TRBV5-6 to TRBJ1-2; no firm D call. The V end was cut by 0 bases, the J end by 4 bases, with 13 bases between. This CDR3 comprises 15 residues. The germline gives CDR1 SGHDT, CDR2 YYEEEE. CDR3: CASSLGGGRAYGYTF. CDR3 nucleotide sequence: TGTGCCAGCAGCTTGGGTGGCGGGAGAGCCTATGGCTACACCTTC. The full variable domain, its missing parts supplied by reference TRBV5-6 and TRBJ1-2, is DAGVTQSPTHLIKTRGQQVTLRCSPKSGHDTVSWYQQALGQGPQFIFQYYEEEERQRGNFPDRFSGHQFPNYSSELNVNALLLGDSALYLCASSLGGGRAYGYTFGSGTRLTVV.

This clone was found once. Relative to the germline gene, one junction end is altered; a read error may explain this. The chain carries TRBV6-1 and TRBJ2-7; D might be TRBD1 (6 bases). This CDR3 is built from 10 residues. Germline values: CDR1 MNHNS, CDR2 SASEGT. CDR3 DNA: TGTGCCAGCAGTGGGGACACCCTCCTCTTC. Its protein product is CASSGDTLLF.

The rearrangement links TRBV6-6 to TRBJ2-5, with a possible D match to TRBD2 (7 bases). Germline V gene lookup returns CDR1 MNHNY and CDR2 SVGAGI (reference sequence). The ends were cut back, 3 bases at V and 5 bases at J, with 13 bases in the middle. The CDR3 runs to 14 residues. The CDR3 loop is CASSYVGGGETQYF. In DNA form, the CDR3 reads TGTGCCAGCAGTTATGTAGGGGGAGGGGAGACCCAGTACTTC.

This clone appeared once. Here the CDR3 reads CASSQDASPYEQYF. CDR3 sequence (DNA): TGTGCCAGCAGTCAAGACGCCAGTCCCTACGAGCAGTACTTC. This chain connects TRBV6-5 to TRBJ2-7; D not resolved. The CDR3 spans 14 residues. CDR1 is MNHEY and CDR2 is SVGAGI in the germline V gene. Trimming took off 5 bases at V and 2 bases at J, with 13 bases between the two ends.

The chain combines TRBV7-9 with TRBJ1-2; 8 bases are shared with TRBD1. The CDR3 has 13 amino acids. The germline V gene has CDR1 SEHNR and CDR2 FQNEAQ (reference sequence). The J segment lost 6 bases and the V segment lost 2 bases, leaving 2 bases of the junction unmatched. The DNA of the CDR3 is TGTGCCAGCAGCTTACCGGACAGGGATGGCTACACCTTC. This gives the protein CASSLPDRDGYTF.

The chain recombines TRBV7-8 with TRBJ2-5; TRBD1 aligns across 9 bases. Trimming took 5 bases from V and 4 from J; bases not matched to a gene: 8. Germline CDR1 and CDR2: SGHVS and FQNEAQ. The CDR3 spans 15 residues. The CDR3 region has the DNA TGTGCCAGCAGCCCTACAGGGGGCAGGGGAGAGACCCAGTACTTC. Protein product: CASSPTGGRGETQYF.

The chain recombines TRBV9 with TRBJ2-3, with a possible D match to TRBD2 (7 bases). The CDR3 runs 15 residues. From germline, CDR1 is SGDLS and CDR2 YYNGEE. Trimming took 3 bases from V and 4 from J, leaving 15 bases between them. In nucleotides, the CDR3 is TGTGCCAGCAGCGCCCAGAGGGGGGGCGCAGATACGCAGTATTTT. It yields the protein CASSAQRGGADTQYF.

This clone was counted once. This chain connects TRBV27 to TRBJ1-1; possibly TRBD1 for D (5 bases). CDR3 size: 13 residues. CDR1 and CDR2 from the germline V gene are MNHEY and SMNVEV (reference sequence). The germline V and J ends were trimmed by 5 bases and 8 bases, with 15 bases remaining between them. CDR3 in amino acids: CASSPGGFEEAFF. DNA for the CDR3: TGTGCCAGCAGTCCGGGGGGTTTTGAGGAAGCTTTCTTT.

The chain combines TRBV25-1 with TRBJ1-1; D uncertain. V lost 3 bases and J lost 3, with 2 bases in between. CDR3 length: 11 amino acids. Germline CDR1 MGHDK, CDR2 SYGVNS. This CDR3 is CASSDYTEAFF. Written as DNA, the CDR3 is TGTGCCAGCAGTGATTACACTGAAGCTTTCTTT.

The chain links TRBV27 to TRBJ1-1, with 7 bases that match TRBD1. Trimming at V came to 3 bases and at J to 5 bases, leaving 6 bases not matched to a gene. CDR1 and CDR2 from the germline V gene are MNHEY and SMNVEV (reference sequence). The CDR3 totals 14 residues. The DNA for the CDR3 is TGTGCCAGCAGTTTTTTACCCAGGGGGACTGAAGCTTTCTTT. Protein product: CASSFLPRGTEAFF.

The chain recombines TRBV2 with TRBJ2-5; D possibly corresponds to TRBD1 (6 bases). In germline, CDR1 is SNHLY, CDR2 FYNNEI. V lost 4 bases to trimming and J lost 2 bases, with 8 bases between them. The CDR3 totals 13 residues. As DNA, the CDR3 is TGTGCCAGCAGTGTAAGGGGGCAAGAGACCCAGTACTTC. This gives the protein CASSVRGQETQYF. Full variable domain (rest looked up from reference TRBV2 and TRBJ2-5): EPEVTQTPSHQVTQMGQEVILRCVPISNHLYFYWYRQILGQKVEFLVSFYNNEISEKSEIFDDQFSVERPDGSNFTLKIRSTKLEDSAMYFCASSVRGQETQYFGPGTRLLVL.

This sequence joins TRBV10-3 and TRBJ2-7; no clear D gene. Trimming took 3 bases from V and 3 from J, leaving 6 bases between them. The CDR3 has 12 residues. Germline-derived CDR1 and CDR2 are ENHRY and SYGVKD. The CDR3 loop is CAISDPLYEQYF. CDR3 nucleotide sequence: TGTGCCATCAGTGATCCCCTCTACGAGCAGTACTTC.

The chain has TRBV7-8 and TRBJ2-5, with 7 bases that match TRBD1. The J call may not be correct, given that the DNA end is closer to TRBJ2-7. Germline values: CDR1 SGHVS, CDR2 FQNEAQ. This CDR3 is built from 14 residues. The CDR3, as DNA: TGTGCCAGCTTTTCACAGGGGACCTCCTACGAGCAGTACTTC. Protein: CASFSQGTSYEQYF.

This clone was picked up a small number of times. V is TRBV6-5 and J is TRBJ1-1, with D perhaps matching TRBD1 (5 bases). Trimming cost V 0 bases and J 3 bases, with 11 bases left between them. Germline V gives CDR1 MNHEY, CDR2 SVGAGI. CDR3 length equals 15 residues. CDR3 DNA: TGTGCCAGCAGTTACTCTGGTCAGGGACACACTGAAGCTTTCTTT. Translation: CASSYSGQGHTEAFF.

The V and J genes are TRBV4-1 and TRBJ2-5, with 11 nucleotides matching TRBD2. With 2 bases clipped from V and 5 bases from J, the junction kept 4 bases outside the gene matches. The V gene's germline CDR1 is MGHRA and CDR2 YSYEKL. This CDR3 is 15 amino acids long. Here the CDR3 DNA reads TGCGCCAGCAGCCAACCTTCTAGCGGGGGGGAGACCCAGTACTTC. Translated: CASSQPSSGGETQYF.

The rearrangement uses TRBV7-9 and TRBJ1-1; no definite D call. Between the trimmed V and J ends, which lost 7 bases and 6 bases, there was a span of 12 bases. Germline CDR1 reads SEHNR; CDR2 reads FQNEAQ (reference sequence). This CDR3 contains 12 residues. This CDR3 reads CASTLLDSEAFF. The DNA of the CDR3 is TGTGCCAGCACCCTGTTAGACTCTGAAGCTTTCTTT.

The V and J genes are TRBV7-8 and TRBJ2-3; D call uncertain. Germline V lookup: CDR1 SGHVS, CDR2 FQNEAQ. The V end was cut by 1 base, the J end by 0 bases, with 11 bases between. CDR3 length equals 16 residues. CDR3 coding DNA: TGTGCCAGCAGCTTAGAATTGGCGTATAGCACAGATACGCAGTATTTT. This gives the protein CASSLELAYSTDTQYF. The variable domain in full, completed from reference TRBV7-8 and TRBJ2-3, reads GAGVSQSPRYKVAKRGQDVALRCDPISGHVSLFWYQQALGQGPEFLTYFQNEAQLDKSGLPSDRFFAERPEGSVSTLKIQRTQQEDSAVYLCASSLELAYSTDTQYFGPGTRLTVL.

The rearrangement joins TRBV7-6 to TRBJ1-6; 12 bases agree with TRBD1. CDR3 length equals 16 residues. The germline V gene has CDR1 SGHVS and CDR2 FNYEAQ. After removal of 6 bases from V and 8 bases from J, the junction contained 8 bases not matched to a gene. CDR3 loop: CASRNPGQGADSPLHF. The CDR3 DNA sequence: TGTGCCAGCAGAAATCCGGGACAGGGGGCGGATTCACCCCTCCACTTT.

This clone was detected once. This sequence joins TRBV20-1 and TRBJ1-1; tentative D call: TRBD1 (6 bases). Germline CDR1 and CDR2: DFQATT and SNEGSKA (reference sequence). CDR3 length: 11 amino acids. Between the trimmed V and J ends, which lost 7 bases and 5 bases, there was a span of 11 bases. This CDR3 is CSGYRETEAFF. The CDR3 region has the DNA TGCAGTGGATACAGGGAAACTGAAGCTTTCTTT.